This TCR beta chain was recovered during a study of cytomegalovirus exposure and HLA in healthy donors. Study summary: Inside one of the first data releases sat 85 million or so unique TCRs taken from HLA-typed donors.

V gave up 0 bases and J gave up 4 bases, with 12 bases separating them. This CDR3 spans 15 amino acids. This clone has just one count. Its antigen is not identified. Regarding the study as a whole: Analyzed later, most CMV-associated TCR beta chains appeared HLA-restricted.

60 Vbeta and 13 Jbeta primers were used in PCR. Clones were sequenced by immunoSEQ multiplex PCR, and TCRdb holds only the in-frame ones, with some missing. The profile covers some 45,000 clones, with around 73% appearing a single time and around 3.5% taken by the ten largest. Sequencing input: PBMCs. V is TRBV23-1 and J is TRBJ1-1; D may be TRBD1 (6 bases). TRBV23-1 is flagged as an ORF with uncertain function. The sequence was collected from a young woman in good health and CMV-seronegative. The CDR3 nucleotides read TGCGCCAGCAGTCAATCGGCAGGGGCGGGCACTGAAGCTTTCTTT. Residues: CASSQSAGAGTEAFF.